The 32 T cell receptor beta chains reported below all come from one sample, sequenced in a study of blood T cell repertoires in COVID-19. Method: immunoSEQ multiplex PCR; TCRdb's copy keeps in-frame clones and lacks some. Found here are about 39,000 clones, about 81% of them singletons; the top ten hold under 45%. Material for sequencing was peripheral blood. These TCRs come from a human donor in a cohort sampled during active or convalescent COVID-19. The donor label of this sample is uncertain.

The chain carries TRBV24-1 and TRBJ2-1; TRBD2 aligns across 10 bases. V lost 3 bases, J lost 0 bases, and 10 bases stayed unmatched. The length of the CDR3 is 19 residues. CDR1 and CDR2 from the germline V gene are KGHDR and SFDVKD. The CDR3 coding sequence is TGTGCCACCAGTGATGGTAGCGGGAGGCGACCTAACTCCTACAATGAGCAGTTCTTC. This sequence encodes CATSDGSGRRPNSYNEQFF.

The chain's CDR3 is CASSQDLTGTAYEQYF. The CDR3 DNA reads TGCGCCAGCAGCCAAGACTTAACCGGGACAGCCTACGAGCAGTACTTC. The V gene is TRBV4-3, the J gene TRBJ2-7; 7 bases match TRBD1. CDR3 size: 16 residues. The J segment lost 2 bases and the V segment lost 0 bases, leaving 7 bases of the junction unmatched. Per germline, CDR1 LGHNA and CDR2 YSLEER.

The genes are TRBV7-9 and TRBJ2-1, with D unclear. V was shortened by 5 bases and J by 8 bases, with 7 bases between the two germline ends. The germline CDR1 and CDR2 sequences are SEHNR and FQNEAQ (reference sequence). The CDR3 contains 11 residues. The CDR3 sequence is CASSPYDEQFF. The CDR3 DNA reads as TGTGCCAGCAGCCCGTATGATGAGCAGTTCTTC.

This clone has only a few counts. The chain carries TRBV7-2 and TRBJ2-5; TRBD2 matches at 7 bases. V trimming: 5 bases; J trimming: 0 bases; junction bases outside the gene matches: 12. The CDR3 has 17 amino acids. The V gene's germline CDR1 is SGHTA and CDR2 FQGNSA. The CDR3 loop is CASSAIRDYGYQETQYF. CDR3 coding DNA: TGTGCCAGCAGCGCCATTAGGGACTACGGGTACCAAGAGACCCAGTACTTC.

J is TRBJ2-1 and V is TRBV20-1; TRBD2 matches at 12 bases. The CDR3 sequence is 18 residues long. Per the germline V gene, CDR1 is DFQATT and CDR2 is SNEGSKA (reference sequence). J was trimmed by 7 bases and V by 3 bases; bases with no gene match: 16. The CDR3 bases are TGCAGTGCTAGTAGGGGTTTAACTAGCGGGAGGTGGGTGAATGAGCAGTTCTTC. Translated: CSASRGLTSGRWVNEQFF.

This clone was seen a few times. The chain employs TRBV5-6 and TRBJ2-3; 9 nucleotides agree with TRBD2. The germline CDR1 and CDR2 sequences are SGHDT and YYEEEE. The CDR3 runs 15 residues. V lost 3 bases, J lost 5 bases, and 7 bases stayed unmatched. In nucleotides, the CDR3 is TGTGCCAGCAGCTCCTTCCCGCGGGAGGGAGATACGCAGTATTTT. This translates into CASSSFPREGDTQYF.

The chain combines TRBV5-4 with TRBJ1-2; possible D gene TRBD1, 5 bases. The CDR3 consists of 13 residues. Trimming pared 0 bases from V and 8 bases from J, leaving 11 bases between. Germline CDR1 is SGHNT and CDR2 is YYREEE (reference sequence). CDR3 sequence reads: CASSLEAGVGYTF. CDR3 sequence (DNA): TGTGCCAGCAGCTTGGAGGCGGGGGTCGGCTACACCTTC.

This clone has only a few counts. This chain connects TRBV5-4 to TRBJ2-2, with 10 bases lining up with TRBD1. CDR1 and CDR2 from the germline V gene are SGHNT and YYREEE (reference sequence). V lost 5 bases, J lost 4 bases, and 8 bases stayed unmatched. The CDR3 runs 16 residues. This CDR3 reads CASRRDRGQGTGELFF. In nucleotides, the CDR3 is TGTGCCAGCAGGCGAGACAGGGGGCAGGGCACCGGGGAGCTGTTTTTT. Full variable domain (missing parts from reference TRBV5-4 and TRBJ2-2): ETGVTQSPTHLIKTRGQQVTLRCSSQSGHNTVSWYQQALGQGPQFIFQYYREEENGRGNFPPRFSGLQFPNYSSELNVNALELDDSALYLCASRRDRGQGTGELFFGEGSRLTVL.

J is TRBJ1-5 and V is TRBV4-3; 8 bases fit TRBD1. This CDR3 has 15 amino acids. Germline lookup yields CDR1 LGHNA and CDR2 YSLEER. Unmatched junction bases numbered 1, after V lost 1 base and J lost 2 bases. The CDR3 DNA follows: TGCGCCAGCAGCCAAGTGGACAGGGGCAATCAGCCCCAGCATTTT. This gives the protein CASSQVDRGNQPQHF.

This clone was seen a few times. CDR3 residues: CASSYTGSGNTIYF. CDR3 DNA: TGTGCCAGCAGTTACACCGGCTCTGGAAACACCATATATTTT. The chain combines TRBV6-2 or TRBV6-3 with TRBJ1-3; D is undetermined. Germline lookup yields CDR1 MNHEY and CDR2 SVGEGT. V shed 2 bases and J shed 0 bases, with 5 bases lying between them. CDR3 length: 14 residues.

V usage is TRBV2 and J usage is TRBJ2-1, with D perhaps TRBD2 (6 bases). The CDR3 runs 10 residues. V was shortened by 7 bases and J by 10 bases, with 8 bases between the two germline ends. The germline V gene encodes CDR1 SNHLY and CDR2 FYNNEI. The DNA for the CDR3 is TGTGCCAGCAAAGGGAGGGAGCAGTTCTTC. It translates to CASKGREQFF.

For this clone: The sample has other DNA sequences that encode this CDR3 too. The V gene is TRBV18, the J gene TRBJ1-1; D may be TRBD1 (5 bases). CDR1 and CDR2 (germline): KGHSH, LQKENI. CDR3 size: 14 residues. Trimming left V 3 bases short and J 4 bases short, with 12 bases between. The CDR3 nucleotides are TGTGCCAGCTCACCCACCGGGAGGGGCACTGAAGCTTTCTTT. Protein sequence: CASSPTGRGTEAFF.

The J gene is TRBJ2-7, the V gene TRBV21-1; the table gives TRBD1 as D, unverified against the DNA. TRBV21-1 is listed as a pseudogene. The length of the CDR3 is 16 residues. CDR3: CASSKALGTGHYEQYF. The CDR3, as DNA: TGTGCCAGCAGCAAAGCGCTGGGGACAGGCCACTACGAGCAGTACTTC.

This chain uses TRBV4-2 with TRBJ2-3; TRBD2 matches 7 bases. CDR1 is LGHNA, CDR2 YNFKEQ, per germline. The CDR3 has 19 amino acids. V lost 1 base to trimming and J lost 2 bases; unmatched junction nucleotides: 15. The CDR3 is CASSQGSSPAGAPTDTQYF. The CDR3 DNA reads as TGTGCCAGCAGCCAAGGATCCTCCCCCGCGGGAGCTCCCACAGATACGCAGTATTTT.

The chain has TRBV10-3 and TRBJ2-7; a weak D match, TRBD2 (5 bases). CDR1 is ENHRY, CDR2 SYGVKD, per germline. CDR3 length: 15 residues. With 3 bases removed from V and 0 bases from J, the gap between germline ends came to 12 bases. CDR3 amino acids: CAISDLGKSSYEQYF. DNA for the CDR3: TGTGCCATCAGTGACCTCGGGAAGAGCTCCTACGAGCAGTACTTC.

The chain combines TRBV7-2 with TRBJ2-7, with TRBD1 identical over 7 bases. The germline CDR1 and CDR2 sequences are SGHTA and FQGNSA. This CDR3 has 14 residues. Unmatched junction bases numbered 5, after V lost 4 bases and J lost 2 bases. The CDR3, as DNA: TGTGCCAGCAGCTCCAGGACAGGAACCTACGAGCAGTACTTC. This codes for CASSSRTGTYEQYF.

This chain uses TRBV24-1 with TRBJ2-2, with TRBD2 matching over 9 bases. This CDR3 is built from 17 residues. Trimming at V came to 4 bases and at J to 2 bases, leaving 7 bases not matched to a gene. Germline V lookup: CDR1 KGHDR, CDR2 SFDVKD. The CDR3 here is CATSDPTSGHNTGELFF. The DNA of the CDR3 is TGTGCCACCAGTGACCCGACTAGCGGTCATAACACCGGGGAGCTGTTTTTT.

The rearrangement links TRBV29-1 to TRBJ1-1; TRBD1 agrees at 8 bases. The CDR3 is 12 amino acids. The V segment lost 5 bases and the J segment 7 bases; nucleotides outside the gene matches: 6. The V gene's germline CDR1 is SQVTM and CDR2 ANQGSEA. This CDR3 is CSVSDRGGEAFF. The CDR3 bases are TGCAGCGTTTCTGACAGGGGTGGTGAAGCTTTCTTT.

The rearrangement joins TRBV4-3 to TRBJ2-7; possibly TRBD1 for D (6 bases). The germline CDR1 and CDR2 sequences are LGHNA and YSLEER. The CDR3 runs to 18 residues. The germline V and J ends were trimmed by 0 bases and 7 bases, with 25 bases remaining between them. The CDR3 DNA reads TGCGCCAGCAGCCAAGATAGGCTTGGGACAAGGAGTTTGGGGGAGCAGTACTTC. Translating gives CASSQDRLGTRSLGEQYF.

The rearrangement links TRBV6-1 to TRBJ1-3, with D possibly being TRBD1 (5 bases). The CDR3 length is 14 residues. CDR1 and CDR2 (germline): MNHNS, SASEGT. V lost 3 bases, J lost 4 bases, and 10 bases lay in between. This CDR3 reads CASSDREGGNTIYF. The CDR3, as DNA: TGTGCCAGCAGTGACAGGGAAGGGGGAAACACCATATATTTT.

The DNA of the CDR3 is TGTGCCAGCAGTACTGCGTGGACAGGCTGGGGCTACACCTTC. Protein: CASSTAWTGWGYTF. V usage is TRBV2 and J usage is TRBJ1-2; TRBD1 matches 7 bases. The CDR3 extends over 14 amino acids. The germline CDR1 and CDR2 sequences are SNHLY and FYNNEI. V lost 5 bases to trimming and J lost 8 bases; unmatched junction nucleotides: 11.

This chain links TRBV3-1 (or the pseudogene TRBV3-2) with TRBJ2-6; no definite D call. The CDR3 spans 16 residues. Germline values: CDR1 LGHDT, CDR2 YNNKEL (reference sequence). Trimming left V 1 base short and J 2 bases short, with 9 bases between. Here the CDR3 DNA reads TGTGCCAGCAGCCAAGGCTACCTGGCTGGGGCCAACGTCCTGACTTTC. Translated, it gives CASSQGYLAGANVLTF.

The chain is built from TRBV5-6 and TRBJ2-1; 15 bases agree with TRBD2. The CDR3 totals 17 residues. Looked up from germline, CDR1 is SGHDT and CDR2 is YYEEEE. V dropped 4 bases and J dropped 0; count of bases not matched to a gene: 2. CDR3 sequence: CASSPGLAGGSYNEQFF. CDR3 sequence (DNA): TGTGCCAGCAGCCCGGGACTAGCGGGAGGCTCCTACAATGAGCAGTTCTTC.

The chain recombines TRBV27 with TRBJ2-3; 7 nucleotides align to TRBD1. The junction had 5 bases not matched to a gene; V was cut back by 3 bases and J by 2 bases. Germline CDR1 MNHEY, CDR2 SMNVEV (reference sequence). CDR3 length equals 15 residues. This CDR3 is CASSFKDRLTDTQYF. The CDR3 region has the DNA TGTGCCAGCAGTTTCAAGGACAGGCTCACAGATACGCAGTATTTT.

This chain uses TRBV11-2 with TRBJ2-1; the D gene is possibly TRBD2 (7 bases). Germline CDR1 and CDR2: SGHAT and FQNNGV. This CDR3 has 14 residues. Trimming pared 6 bases from V and 7 bases from J, leaving 16 bases between. The chain's CDR3 is CASRMGGRVNEQFF. CDR3 in DNA: TGTGCCAGCAGGATGGGGGGGCGAGTGAATGAGCAGTTCTTC.

This chain links TRBV7-2 with TRBJ2-5; possible D gene TRBD2, 5 bases. This CDR3 spans 14 amino acids. Germline V lookup: CDR1 SGHTA, CDR2 FQGNSA. Between the trimmed V and J ends, which lost 5 bases and 5 bases, there was a span of 15 bases. CDR3 region: CASSALGSAETQYF. Here the CDR3 DNA reads TGTGCCAGCAGCGCCCTTGGGAGCGCGGAGACCCAGTACTTC.

V gene TRBV9 combines with J gene TRBJ2-5, with 10 bases lining up with TRBD2. The CDR3 length is 16 residues. V gave up 4 bases and J gave up 5 bases; unmatched junction bases: 11. Germline CDR1 SGDLS, CDR2 YYNGEE. The CDR3: CASSQGASGSIETQYF. The CDR3 nucleotides are TGTGCCAGCAGCCAGGGGGCTAGCGGGAGTATTGAGACCCAGTACTTC.

V usage is TRBV5-1 and J usage is TRBJ1-2; tentatively, D is TRBD1 (6 bases). Germline V gene lookup returns CDR1 SGHRS and CDR2 YFSETQ. The CDR3 runs to 15 residues. V lost 0 bases and J 3 bases, leaving 12 bases between the germline ends. CDR3 region: CASSLEGGRDYGYTF. The CDR3 DNA is TGCGCCAGCAGCTTGGAGGGGGGGCGCGACTATGGCTACACCTTC.

The chain has TRBV7-3 and TRBJ2-3, with unresolved D. With 4 bases removed from V and 6 bases from J, the gap between germline ends came to 11 bases. The CDR3 consists of 13 residues. CDR1 SGHTA and CDR2 FQGTGA come from the germline V gene. This CDR3 reads CASSSQIQDTQYF. Here the CDR3 DNA reads TGTGCCAGCAGCTCACAAATTCAGGATACGCAGTATTTT.

The chain uses TRBV6-4 and TRBJ2-7; TRBD1 aligns across 8 bases. The trim removed 6 bases at V and 3 bases at J, leaving 4 bases unmatched. This CDR3 contains 13 residues. The V gene's germline CDR1 is MRHNA and CDR2 SNTAGT. DNA of the CDR3: TGTGCCAGCAGGAGACAGGGGAGCTACGAGCAGTACTTC. Protein sequence: CASRRQGSYEQYF.

This sequence joins TRBV14 and TRBJ2-6; a possible D gene is TRBD2 (6 bases). Germline lookup yields CDR1 SGHDN and CDR2 FVKESK. V lost 6 bases, J lost 6 bases, and 12 bases lay in between. The length of the CDR3 is 14 residues. The DNA of the CDR3 is TGTGCCAGCAGTGACGGCGGGACGGCCAACGTCCTGACTTTC. Its protein is CASSDGGTANVLTF.

The gene calls are TRBV24-1 and TRBJ1-2, with D hard to call. V dropped 4 bases and J dropped 8 bases, with 10 bases sitting between them. Germline CDR1 is KGHDR and CDR2 is SFDVKD. The CDR3 has 12 residues. The CDR3 nucleotides are TGTGCCACCAGTGAAGGGAGAAGCGGCTACACCTTC. Translation gives CATSEGRSGYTF.